This T cell receptor beta chain was captured in a study of lymphopenia after photon versus proton radiotherapy. Study conclusions and caveats: A bigger post-nadir fall in TCR diversity correlated inversely with survival time in deceased patients. Only patients who died were analyzed for survival; proton advantage is unproven. Post-nadir diversity loss with photons came from oligoclonal expansion, particularly CD8+ Temra cells.

Trimming stripped 1 base from V and 3 bases from J, with 6 bases between. CDR1 is SGHNT and CDR2 is YENEEA in the germline V gene. The CDR3 is made up of 13 amino acids. With regard to this clone: Its antigen is unknown.

The table came from immunoSEQ multiplex PCR; TCRdb's copy has only in-frame clones and leaves some out. The data hold about 26,000 clones, with 85% observed a single time. The receptor was derived from a man aged 25-45 years with gastric cancer. The sequencing used peripheral blood, collected from a patient treated with photon-based radiotherapy. The chain couples TRBV11-3 to TRBJ2-5; D remains ambiguous. The DNA for the CDR3 is TGTGCCAGCAGCTTAGGTTCGGAAGAGACCCAGTACTTC. Translated, it gives CASSLGSEETQYF.